The present TCR beta chain was sequenced within a study of cytomegalovirus exposure and HLA in healthy donors. This CDR3 has 11 amino acids. V was shortened by 3 bases and J by 10 bases, with 7 bases between the two germline ends. Germline V gene sequence: CDR1 SGHDN, CDR2 FVKESK. This PCR relied on a set of 60 Vbeta primers and 13 Jbeta primers. Method: immunoSEQ multiplex PCR; TCRdb's copy keeps in-frame clones and lacks some. The table shows approximately 75,000 clones, with roughly 71% occurring only once. This clone was seen a handful of times. Its matching antigen is unknown. Overall study findings and caveats: As was reported, the HLA-A and HLA-B alleles of most subjects were accurately predicted from TCR beta sequences.

This clonotype was sampled from an older woman in good health and CMV-seropositive. The chain combines TRBV14 with TRBJ2-1; possibly TRBD2 for D (5 bases). Sequenced material: PBMCs. The chain's CDR3 is CASSQQREQFF. In DNA, the CDR3 is TGTGCCAGCAGCCAGCAGCGGGAGCAGTTCTTC.